This record concerns one T cell receptor (beta chain) sequence. Donors counted as nominally healthy when sampled, yet unrecorded immune exposures were likely. The sample belongs to a study of cytomegalovirus exposure and HLA in healthy donors. CDR1 is SGHAT, CDR2 FQNNGV, per germline. V was clipped by 0 bases and J by 1 base, with 6 bases between them. The CDR3 runs to 14 residues. This PCR relied on a set of 60 Vbeta primers and 13 Jbeta primers. Measured with immunoSEQ multiplex PCR; TCRdb has only the in-frame clones, and not every one. The sample includes more than 150,000 clones, more than 75% of them seen just once.

The rearrangement uses TRBV11-2 and TRBJ2-5; D ambiguous. Sequences were obtained from PBMCs. The receptor was derived from a young woman in good health and CMV-seropositive. Here the CDR3 DNA reads TGTGCCAGCAGCTTAGATCCGGGCCAAGAGACCCAGTACTTC. Amino acids: CASSLDPGQETQYF.